What follows are 32 T cell receptor beta chains derived from one specimen sequenced in a study of shared clonotypes between healthy human individuals. Using immunoSEQ multiplex PCR, the repertoire was profiled, and TCRdb retains in-frame clones only, with some absent. Found here are 750,000 to 1,000,000 clones, almost 95% of them singletons; the top ten hold approximately 25%. Only CD45RO-negative cells positively selected for CCR7 counted as naive CD8 cells, so terminally differentiated effector memory CD45RA+ cells were excluded. Sequencing input: naive CD8+ T cells sorted from blood. The receptors come from a man aged 25 to 40 in good health.

The gene calls are TRBV27 and TRBJ2-7; D gene uncertain. V was cut by 8 bases and J by 4 bases, with 12 bases left in between. The CDR3 sequence is 12 residues long. Per germline, CDR1 MNHEY and CDR2 SMNVEV (reference sequence). DNA of the CDR3: TGTGCCAGCCGATCCCGGCGGTACGAGCAGTACTTC. Translating it yields CASRSRRYEQYF.

This chain uses TRBV27 with TRBJ2-7; 10 nucleotides match TRBD1. Germline CDR1 reads MNHEY; CDR2 reads SMNVEV (reference sequence). CDR3 size: 14 residues. J was trimmed by 3 bases and V by 6 bases; bases with no gene match: 5. CDR3 amino acids: CASSPGQGYYEQYF. CDR3 nucleotides: TGTGCCAGCAGCCCGGGACAGGGGTACTACGAGCAGTACTTC.

The chain recombines TRBV2 with TRBJ2-7, with 10 bases identical to TRBD2. The CDR3 spans 17 residues. Germline V CDR1 and CDR2: SNHLY, FYNNEI. The J segment lost 6 bases and the V segment lost 8 bases, leaving 19 bases of the junction unmatched. The chain's CDR3 is CASSSSQEASGRLEQYF. The CDR3 region has the DNA TGTGCCAGCTCCTCCTCCCAAGAGGCTAGCGGGAGACTCGAGCAGTACTTC.

The gene calls are TRBV5-6 and TRBJ2-1, with TRBD2 matching over 10 bases. Germline lookup yields CDR1 SGHDT and CDR2 YYEEEE. With V trimmed by 0 bases and J by 0 bases, 6 bases remained unmatched. The CDR3 sequence is 18 residues long. CDR3 bases: TGTGCCAGCAGCTTGGGAGCTAGCGGGAGTGGCTCCTACAATGAGCAGTTCTTC. Residues: CASSLGASGSGSYNEQFF.

This chain uses TRBV7-9 with TRBJ1-1; no firm D call. This CDR3 has 15 residues. Trimming pared 6 bases from V and 0 bases from J, leaving 14 bases between. From germline, CDR1 is SEHNR and CDR2 FQNEAQ (reference sequence). CDR3 in DNA: TGTGCCAGCAGGGTGGGCGGCGCGCTGAACACTGAAGCTTTCTTT. This translates into CASRVGGALNTEAFF. Full variable domain (missing parts from reference TRBV7-9 and TRBJ1-1): DTGVSQNPRHKITKRGQNVTFRCDPISEHNRLYWYRQTLGQGPEFLTYFQNEAQLEKSRLLSDRFSAERPKGSFSTLEIQRTEQGDSAMYLCASRVGGALNTEAFFGQGTRLTVV.

V and J are TRBV2 and TRBJ2-1; no clear D. The CDR3 contains 15 residues. V lost 7 bases and J lost 0, with 13 bases in between. Per germline, CDR1 SNHLY and CDR2 FYNNEI. The DNA of the CDR3 is TGTGCCAGCAAGGAGTCCCCGAGCTCCTACAATGAGCAGTTCTTC. This sequence encodes CASKESPSSYNEQFF.

The chain has TRBV28 and TRBJ2-7; 11 positions match TRBD2. J gave up 2 bases and V 5 bases, and 17 bases lay outside the gene matches. This CDR3 contains 19 residues. Germline V gene sequence: CDR1 MDHEN, CDR2 SYDVKM. As DNA, the CDR3 is TGTGCCAGCAGTCTTCATCGGACTAGCGGGTCGTCCCGGACCTACGAGCAGTACTTC. It translates to CASSLHRTSGSSRTYEQYF.

The V gene is TRBV10-2, the J gene TRBJ2-1; 13 bases are shared with TRBD2. Per the germline V gene, CDR1 is WSHSY and CDR2 is SAAADI. This CDR3 region has 17 residues. The V and J ends lost 8 bases and 7 bases, in that order; junction bases with no gene match: 14. The CDR3 sequence is CASLTSGRRRLQNEQFF. The CDR3 DNA reads as TGCGCCAGCCTGACTAGCGGGAGGAGGAGACTTCAAAATGAGCAGTTCTTC.

The CDR3 DNA follows: TGTGCCAGCAGTTCCGGCGCATTAGCGGGAAGATACAATGAGCAGTTCTTC. Translating gives CASSSGALAGRYNEQFF. The chain carries TRBV28 and TRBJ2-1, with 8 bases fitting TRBD2. After removal of 4 bases from V and 4 bases from J, the junction contained 12 bases not matched to a gene. The CDR3 has 17 amino acids. Germline V lookup: CDR1 MDHEN, CDR2 SYDVKM.

The genes are TRBV4-1 and TRBJ2-7, with D perhaps TRBD2 (6 bases). The length of the CDR3 is 14 residues. The V and J ends lost 3 bases and 5 bases respectively, with 14 bases between them. The V gene's germline CDR1 is MGHRA and CDR2 YSYEKL. CDR3 residues: CASSHTLAMNEQYF. The CDR3 nucleotides are TGCGCCAGCAGCCACACTCTAGCGATGAACGAGCAGTACTTC.

The gene calls are TRBV7-2 and TRBJ2-2, with 14 bases aligning to TRBD2. Germline V gene data show CDR1 as SGHTA and CDR2 as FQGNSA. After removal of 8 bases from V and 6 bases from J, the junction contained 8 bases not matched to a gene. The CDR3 has 16 residues. CDR3 nucleotides: TGTGCCAGCTTCCAACGACTAGCGGGAGGGGCCGGGGAGCTGTTTTTT. This translates into CASFQRLAGGAGELFF.

This chain's CDR3 is CASSQLFQRTNTEAFF. In DNA form, the CDR3 reads TGTGCCAGCAGCCAGCTTTTTCAAAGGACGAACACTGAAGCTTTCTTT. V usage is TRBV14 and J usage is TRBJ1-1; D unresolved. The length of the CDR3 is 16 residues. V gave up 3 bases and J gave up 1 base, with 15 bases separating them. The germline V gene has CDR1 SGHDN and CDR2 FVKESK.

The chain uses TRBV5-1 and TRBJ2-3; D is perhaps TRBD1 (6 bases). CDR1 is SGHRS and CDR2 is YFSETQ in the germline V gene. The ends were cut back, 4 bases at V and 2 bases at J, with 11 bases in the middle. This CDR3 spans 14 amino acids. The CDR3 is CASSPGQHTDTQYF. CDR3 coding DNA: TGCGCCAGCAGCCCTGGACAGCACACAGATACGCAGTATTTT.

The rearrangement joins TRBV13 to TRBJ1-2; 9 bases map to TRBD1. The CDR3 runs 16 residues. Per the germline V gene, CDR1 is PRHDT and CDR2 is FYEKMQ (reference sequence). The ends lost 5 bases at V and 0 bases at J; junction bases unmatched: 7. The CDR3 DNA sequence: TGTGCCAGCAGCAAGCGGGACAGGGCGACTAACTATGGCTACACCTTC. Its translation: CASSKRDRATNYGYTF.

V gene TRBV27 combines with J gene TRBJ2-7; 12 nucleotides agree with TRBD1. Trimming at V came to 7 bases and at J to 6 bases, leaving 7 bases not matched to a gene. There are 14 residues in the CDR3. Germline V lookup: CDR1 MNHEY, CDR2 SMNVEV (reference sequence). The CDR3 DNA reads TGTGCCAGCACCCCCGGGACAGGGGGCGGCGAGCAGTACTTC. This encodes CASTPGTGGGEQYF.

The V gene is TRBV10-2, the J gene TRBJ2-5; 12 bases are shared with TRBD2. Germline loops: CDR1 WSHSY, CDR2 SAAADI. The CDR3 is made up of 14 amino acids. V was clipped by 4 bases and J by 3 bases; unmatched bases: 0. This chain's CDR3 is CASSGTSGKETQYF. The CDR3 DNA reads TGCGCCAGCAGTGGGACTAGCGGGAAAGAGACCCAGTACTTC.

This clone was seen a single time. This chain joins TRBV29-1 and TRBJ2-7; D remains unclear. Germline V gives CDR1 SQVTM, CDR2 ANQGSEA. This CDR3 region has 12 residues. The V gene lost 5 bases and the J gene lost 4 bases, with 12 bases spanning the gap. This chain's CDR3 is CSVLNPGYEQYF. CDR3 DNA: TGCAGCGTTTTGAATCCCGGGTACGAGCAGTACTTC.

J is TRBJ2-1 and V is TRBV29-1; 10 bases match TRBD2. The CDR3 runs 13 residues. V gave up 8 bases and J gave up 0 bases; unmatched junction bases: 1. Germline V gene sequence: CDR1 SQVTM, CDR2 ANQGSEA. The CDR3 DNA follows: TGCAGCATAGCGGGGGGCTCCTACAATGAGCAGTTCTTC. Translating gives CSIAGGSYNEQFF.

V usage is TRBV27 and J usage is TRBJ2-5, with D perhaps TRBD1 (6 bases). The germline CDR1 and CDR2 sequences are MNHEY and SMNVEV (reference sequence). Trimming took off 2 bases at V and 1 base at J, with 11 bases between the two ends. The CDR3 is 15 amino acids. The chain's CDR3 is CASSLAWGRQETQYF. The CDR3 bases are TGTGCCAGCAGTTTAGCCTGGGGGCGCCAAGAGACCCAGTACTTC.

This clone was counted only a few times. The CDR3 reads CASSSPGMDQPQHF. The CDR3, as DNA: TGTGCCAGCAGCTCCCCCGGGATGGATCAGCCCCAGCATTTT. The chain joins TRBV7-9 to TRBJ1-5; no clear D. V was pared by 4 bases and J by 5 bases, with 12 bases between. CDR1 and CDR2 (germline): SEHNR, FQNEAQ (reference sequence). CDR3 length: 14 residues.

To note about this clone: This specimen includes other DNA sequences encoding the same CDR3. The V and J genes are TRBV5-6 and TRBJ2-7; D not certain. The length of the CDR3 is 12 residues. CDR1 is SGHDT, CDR2 YYEEEE, per germline. Trimming took off 0 bases at V and 5 bases at J, with 6 bases between the two ends. The CDR3 here is CASSLVSDEQYF. The CDR3 DNA reads TGTGCCAGCAGCTTGGTCAGCGACGAGCAGTACTTC. The full variable domain, rest sourced from reference TRBV5-6 and TRBJ2-7, is DAGVTQSPTHLIKTRGQQVTLRCSPKSGHDTVSWYQQALGQGPQFIFQYYEEEERQRGNFPDRFSGHQFPNYSSELNVNALLLGDSALYLCASSLVSDEQYFGPGTRLTVT.

The chain employs TRBV7-8 and TRBJ2-1, with 7 bases lining up with TRBD2. The CDR3 covers 15 residues. Germline V gene data show CDR1 as SGHVS and CDR2 as FQNEAQ. With 1 base clipped from V and 0 bases from J, the junction kept 0 bases outside the gene matches. The CDR3 spells CASSLGEGSYNEQFF. The CDR3 DNA follows: TGTGCCAGCAGCTTAGGGGAGGGCTCCTACAATGAGCAGTTCTTC.

The chain joins TRBV4-2 to TRBJ2-1; 13 positions agree with TRBD2. The CDR3 runs to 17 residues. The ends lost 4 bases at V and 0 bases at J; junction bases unmatched: 3. Looked up from germline, CDR1 is LGHNA and CDR2 is YNFKEQ. As DNA, the CDR3 is TGTGCCAGCAGCCCGTGGACTAGCGGGAGCTCCTACAATGAGCAGTTCTTC. Translating gives CASSPWTSGSSYNEQFF.

The V call is TRBV5-4, the J call TRBJ2-7, with D hard to call. There are 14 residues in the CDR3. Germline V gene lookup returns CDR1 SGHNT and CDR2 YYREEE (reference sequence). V dropped 7 bases and J dropped 2 bases, with 16 bases sitting between them. The CDR3 DNA is TGTGCCAGCCGGACCTTCGAGGAGCCCTACGAGCAGTACTTC. Translated: CASRTFEEPYEQYF.

The chain recombines TRBV6-1 with TRBJ2-7, with TRBD1 identical over 7 bases. With V trimmed by 4 bases and J by 3 bases, 6 bases remained unmatched. CDR3 length equals 14 residues. Germline values: CDR1 MNHNS, CDR2 SASEGT. CDR3 nucleotides: TGTGCCAGCAGTGCCGGACAGGCTCACTACGAGCAGTACTTC. This translates into CASSAGQAHYEQYF.

The gene calls are TRBV9 and TRBJ2-6; D remains ambiguous. Deletions cut 2 bases from V and 0 bases from J, with 9 bases between. The CDR3 covers 16 residues. From germline, CDR1 is SGDLS and CDR2 YYNGEE. The CDR3 nucleotides read TGTGCCAGCAGCGTTAGGGCAGGCTCTGGGGCCAACGTCCTGACTTTC. It yields the protein CASSVRAGSGANVLTF.

This chain connects TRBV5-6 to TRBJ2-3, with TRBD2 matching over 9 bases. Germline V gene data show CDR1 as SGHDT and CDR2 as YYEEEE. This CDR3 has 15 residues. V lost 5 bases to trimming and J lost 0 bases; unmatched junction nucleotides: 4. As DNA, the CDR3 is TGTGCCAGCAGGCTAGCGGGACGAAGCACAGATACGCAGTATTTT. It is translated as CASRLAGRSTDTQYF.

This chain uses TRBV4-1 with TRBJ2-3; tentatively, D is TRBD2 (6 bases). V shed 2 bases and J shed 0 bases, with 12 bases lying between them. Germline V gives CDR1 MGHRA, CDR2 YSYEKL. The CDR3 consists of 16 residues. The CDR3 is CASSQIAVSSTDTQYF. The CDR3 nucleotides are TGCGCCAGCAGCCAAATAGCGGTCTCTAGCACAGATACGCAGTATTTT.

The gene calls are TRBV7-9 and TRBJ2-4; 8 bases are shared with TRBD1. J lost 16 bases, V lost 5 bases, and 22 bases had no gene match. CDR1 is SEHNR and CDR2 is FQNEAQ in the germline V gene (reference sequence). The CDR3 totals 16 residues. The CDR3 protein is CASSHWGQVDSPPLYF. DNA for the CDR3: TGTGCCAGCAGCCATTGGGGACAGGTGGACTCCCCGCCGCTTTACTTC. Looking up the rest from reference TRBV7-9 and TRBJ2-4 gives the full variable domain: DTGVSQNPRHKITKRGQNVTFRCDPISEHNRLYWYRQTLGQGPEFLTYFQNEAQLEKSRLLSDRFSAERPKGSFSTLEIQRTEQGDSAMYLCASSHWGQVDSPPLYFGAGTRLSVL.

This chain links TRBV5-6 with TRBJ2-5; 8 bases line up with TRBD1. This CDR3 has 16 residues. Germline V CDR1 and CDR2: SGHDT, YYEEEE. After removal of 0 bases from V and 5 bases from J, the junction contained 9 bases not matched to a gene. Written as DNA, the CDR3 is TGTGCCAGCAGCTTGGATTGGGCCAGGGGGCTTGAGACCCAGTACTTC. It is translated as CASSLDWARGLETQYF.

This clone has just one count. The genes are TRBV9 and TRBJ2-7; D not certain. With 9 bases removed from V and 4 bases from J, the gap between germline ends came to 8 bases. Per the germline V gene, CDR1 is SGDLS and CDR2 is YYNGEE. The CDR3 has 10 residues. Written as DNA, the CDR3 is TGTGCCACCTTCCAGTACGAGCAGTACTTC. Its translation is CATFQYEQYF.

The chain couples TRBV6-6 to TRBJ2-1; perhaps TRBD2 as D (5 bases). The germline V and J ends were trimmed by 6 bases and 5 bases, with 17 bases remaining between them. Germline V gives CDR1 MNHNY, CDR2 SVGAGI (reference sequence). The CDR3 sequence is 15 residues long. In DNA form, the CDR3 reads TGTGCCAGCAGCCATACTAGTGATGGAGACAATGAGCAGTTCTTC. It translates to CASSHTSDGDNEQFF.